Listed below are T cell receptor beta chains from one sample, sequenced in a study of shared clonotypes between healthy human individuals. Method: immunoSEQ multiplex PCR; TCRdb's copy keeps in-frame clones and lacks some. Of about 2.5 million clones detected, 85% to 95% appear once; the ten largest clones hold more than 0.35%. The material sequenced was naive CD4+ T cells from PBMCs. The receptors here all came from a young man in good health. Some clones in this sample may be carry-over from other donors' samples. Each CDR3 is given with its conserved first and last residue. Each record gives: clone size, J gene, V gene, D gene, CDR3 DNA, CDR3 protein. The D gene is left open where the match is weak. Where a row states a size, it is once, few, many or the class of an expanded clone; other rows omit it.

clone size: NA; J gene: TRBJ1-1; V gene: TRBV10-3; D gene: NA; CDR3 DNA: TGTGCCATCTCGAAAATGAACACTGAAGCTTTCTTT; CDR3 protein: CAISKMNTEAFF
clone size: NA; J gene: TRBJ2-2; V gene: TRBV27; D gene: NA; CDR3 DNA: TGTGCCAGCAGTTTCGGACTCCCCGGGGGCCCGAACACCGGGGAGCTGTTTTTT; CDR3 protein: CASSFGLPGGPNTGELFF
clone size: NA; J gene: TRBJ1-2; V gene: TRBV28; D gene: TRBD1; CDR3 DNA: TGTGCCAGCACCGGGGTAACCGGGACAGGGGATAACTATGGCTACACCTTC; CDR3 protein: CASTGVTGTGDNYGYTF
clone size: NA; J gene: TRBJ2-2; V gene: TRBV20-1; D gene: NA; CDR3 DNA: TGCAGTGCTGGTGGGACCGGGGAGCTGTTTTTT; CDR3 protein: CSAGGTGELFF
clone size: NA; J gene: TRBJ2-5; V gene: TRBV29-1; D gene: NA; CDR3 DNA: TGCAGCGTTGAAGGTGACCCCCGGGTCCAAGAGACCCAGTACTTC; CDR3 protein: CSVEGDPRVQETQYF
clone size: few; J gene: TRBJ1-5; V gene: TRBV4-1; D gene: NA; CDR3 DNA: TGCGCCAGCAGCTCCTTGGGCCAGGGGAATCAGCCCCAGCATTTT; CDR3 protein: CASSSLGQGNQPQHF
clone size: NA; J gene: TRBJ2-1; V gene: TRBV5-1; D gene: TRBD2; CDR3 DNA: TGCGCCAGCAGCTTGGGGACTAGCGGGAGTGAGCAGTTCTTC; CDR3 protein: CASSLGTSGSEQFF
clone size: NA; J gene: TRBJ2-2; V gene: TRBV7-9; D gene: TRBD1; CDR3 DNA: TGTGCCAGCAGCCATGGGACAGACACCGGGGAGCTGTTTTTT; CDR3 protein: CASSHGTDTGELFF
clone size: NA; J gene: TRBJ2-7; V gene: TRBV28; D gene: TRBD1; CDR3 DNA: TGTGCCAGCAGTCTCCCGGGACAGGGGGCTGGGGAGCAGTACTTC; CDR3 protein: CASSLPGQGAGEQYF
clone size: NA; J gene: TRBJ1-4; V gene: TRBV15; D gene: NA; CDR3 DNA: TGTGCCACCAGCAGAGATTGGCGGACAGCAACTAATGAAAAACTGTTTTTT; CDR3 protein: CATSRDWRTATNEKLFF
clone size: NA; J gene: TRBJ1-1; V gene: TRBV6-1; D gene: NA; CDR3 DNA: TGTGCCAGCATCCATGGGGGCCGAGGGGACACTGAAGCTTTCTTT; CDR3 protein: CASIHGGRGDTEAFF
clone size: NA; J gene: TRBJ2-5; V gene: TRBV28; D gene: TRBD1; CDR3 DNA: TGTGCCAGCAGGCCAGGGGGCTCGGCGGGAGAGACCCAGTACTTC; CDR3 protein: CASRPGGSAGETQYF
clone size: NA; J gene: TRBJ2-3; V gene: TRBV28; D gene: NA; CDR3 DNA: TGTGCCAGCAATTTACCTCCGCGGGGAGAGCAGTATTTT; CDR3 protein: CASNLPPRGEQYF